A single sample gave rise to the 26 T cell receptor beta chains below, sequenced in a study of blood T cell repertoires in COVID-19. Profiling relied on immunoSEQ multiplex PCR, and the TCRdb table lists in-frame clones only, not all of them. The repertoire has around 200,000 clones, 70% to 85% of them found once; the top ten carry under 8.5%. The sample was peripheral blood. These receptors all stem from a human donor in a cohort sampled during active COVID-19.

This clone came up once. The CDR3 is CASSPGQGQQPQHF. The CDR3 DNA follows: TGTGCCAGCAGCCCCGGACAGGGGCAACAGCCCCAGCATTTT. The chain is built from TRBV7-9 and TRBJ1-5; 9 bases map to TRBD1. This CDR3 spans 14 amino acids. Germline CDR1 SEHNR, CDR2 FQNEAQ (reference sequence). V shed 5 bases and J 7 bases; nucleotides not matched to a gene: 6.

This chain links TRBV7-9 with TRBJ2-5; D gene ambiguous. The germline V gene has CDR1 SEHNR and CDR2 FQNEAQ (reference sequence). V lost 1 base and J 5 bases, leaving 14 bases between the germline ends. The CDR3 runs 15 residues. The CDR3 reads CASSLGAFPQETQYF. In DNA, the CDR3 is TGTGCCAGCAGCTTAGGGGCTTTTCCCCAGGAGACCCAGTACTTC.

In this sample, this clone turned up a few times. V gene TRBV3-1 (or the pseudogene TRBV3-2) combines with J gene TRBJ2-1, with TRBD1 identical over 9 bases. The CDR3 length is 16 residues. The J segment lost 10 bases and the V segment lost 4 bases, leaving 14 bases of the junction unmatched. Per the germline V gene, CDR1 is LGHDT and CDR2 is YNNKEL (reference sequence). The CDR3 DNA reads as TGTGCCAGCAGCCCTGATGGGGGGACAGGGCCAACCGAGCAGTTCTTC. Translating it yields CASSPDGGTGPTEQFF.

The V gene is TRBV27, the J gene TRBJ1-6, with 9 bases lining up with TRBD1. CDR1 MNHEY and CDR2 SMNVEV come from the germline V gene (reference sequence). The CDR3 is 17 residues long. J lost 1 base, V lost 4 bases, and 5 bases had no gene match. Written as DNA, the CDR3 is TGTGCCAGCAGTTATACAGGGGGCGTTTCCTATAATTCACCCCTCCACTTT. It codes for CASSYTGGVSYNSPLHF.

J is TRBJ2-1 and V is TRBV7-6, with D maybe TRBD2 (6 bases). Trimming removed 0 bases at V and 13 bases at J, with 16 bases between. Germline loops: CDR1 SGHVS, CDR2 FNYEAQ. The CDR3 sequence is 14 residues long. CDR3 DNA: TGTGCCAGCAGCTTAGCGGGGGGACGTCCGGACCAGTTCTTC. This gives the protein CASSLAGGRPDQFF.

The V and J genes are TRBV27 and TRBJ1-2; D is undetermined. The CDR3 length is 17 residues. Per germline, CDR1 MNHEY and CDR2 SMNVEV (reference sequence). Trimming shortened V by 6 bases and J by 4 bases, and 24 bases separated the two germline ends. CDR3 region: CASSPSLSEDVRYGYTF. CDR3 DNA sequence: TGTGCCAGCAGCCCTTCCTTATCGGAGGATGTCCGCTATGGCTACACCTTC.

This sequence joins TRBV27 and TRBJ1-2, with D perhaps matching TRBD1 (6 bases). Germline V gene sequence: CDR1 MNHEY, CDR2 SMNVEV (reference sequence). V dropped 8 bases and J dropped 4 bases, with 14 bases sitting between them. This CDR3 is 13 amino acids long. The CDR3 region is CASGRDTGYGYTF. CDR3 sequence (DNA): TGTGCCAGCGGCCGGGACACCGGCTATGGCTACACCTTC.

This clone was detected once. V usage is TRBV19 and J usage is TRBJ1-3; no definite D call. With 6 bases removed from V and 3 bases from J, the gap between germline ends came to 15 bases. In germline, CDR1 is LNHDA, CDR2 SQIVND (reference sequence). There are 15 residues in the CDR3. CDR3 amino acids: CASSCRLRYGNTIYF. In DNA, the CDR3 is TGTGCCAGTAGCTGCCGGCTGAGGTATGGAAACACCATATATTTT.

The chain uses TRBV6-5 and TRBJ1-4; D is possibly TRBD1 (6 bases). The V and J ends lost 6 bases and 0 bases respectively, with 8 bases between them. Germline V CDR1 and CDR2: MNHEY, SVGAGI. CDR3 length: 14 amino acids. DNA of the CDR3: TGTGCCAGCAGCCGGACAGCAACTAATGAAAAACTGTTTTTT. Protein sequence: CASSRTATNEKLFF.

The rearrangement joins TRBV6-5 to TRBJ1-1; a weak D match, TRBD1 (5 bases). Germline loops: CDR1 MNHEY, CDR2 SVGAGI. The CDR3 length is 13 residues. V was pared by 2 bases and J by 6 bases, with 10 bases between. The DNA for the CDR3 is TGTGCCAGCAGTTACAACCTACAGGCTGAAGCTTTCTTT. Translated: CASSYNLQAEAFF.

J is TRBJ2-7 and V is TRBV18; 15 bases map to TRBD2. With 6 bases clipped from V and 4 bases from J, the junction kept 7 bases outside the gene matches. Germline loops: CDR1 KGHSH, CDR2 LQKENI. This CDR3 is 16 amino acids long. The CDR3 coding sequence is TGTGCCAGCTCCCTAGGGACTAGCGGGGGGCAGTACGAGCAGTACTTC. It translates to CASSLGTSGGQYEQYF.

This clone was seen only once. The chain has TRBV19 and TRBJ1-2, with D hard to call. The germline gives CDR1 LNHDA, CDR2 SQIVND (reference sequence). V was pared by 8 bases and J by 3 bases, with 13 bases between. This CDR3 contains 13 residues. The DNA of the CDR3 is TGTGCCAGTCGGGAGGTCGGGGACTATGGCTACACCTTC. Its translation is CASREVGDYGYTF.

This clone was detected only once. The chain employs TRBV15 and TRBJ1-2, with 11 positions matching TRBD1. This CDR3 is built from 14 residues. Germline V lookup: CDR1 LNHNV, CDR2 YYDKDF (reference sequence). The V and J ends lost 9 bases and 8 bases, in that order; junction bases with no gene match: 11. The CDR3 coding sequence is TGTGCCACGACTCGAGGACAGGGGGCTCGGGGCTACACCTTC. It translates to CATTRGQGARGYTF.

This rearrangement joins TRBV6-2 or TRBV6-3 to TRBJ1-1; perhaps TRBD1 as D (6 bases). Germline V lookup: CDR1 MNHEY, CDR2 SVGEGT. Trimming cost V 5 bases and J 2 bases, with 15 bases left between them. The CDR3 spans 15 residues. CDR3 nucleotides: TGTGCCAGCAGTCGACACAGGGATAAAAACACTGAAGCTTTCTTT. This encodes CASSRHRDKNTEAFF.

V usage is TRBV19 and J usage is TRBJ1-2, with 8 bases identical to TRBD1. The CDR3 runs 14 residues. Germline V gene data show CDR1 as LNHDA and CDR2 as SQIVND (reference sequence). V shed 7 bases and J 2 bases; nucleotides not matched to a gene: 6. The chain's CDR3 is CASTWTGYNYGYTF. CDR3 DNA: TGTGCCAGTACTTGGACAGGGTACAACTATGGCTACACCTTC.

The genes are TRBV6-5 and TRBJ1-1; D possibly corresponds to TRBD1 (5 bases). The CDR3 loop spans 12 amino acids. Trimming left V 7 bases short and J 10 bases short, with 16 bases between. Germline CDR1 reads MNHEY; CDR2 reads SVGAGI. The CDR3 bases are TGTGCCAGCACTCCCGCCGGGGGGTCAGCTTTCTTT. It encodes CASTPAGGSAFF.

The rearrangement links TRBV2 to TRBJ2-1, with 8 bases identical to TRBD2. Germline trimming cut 2 bases from V and 7 bases from J; bases unmatched to any gene: 7. The CDR3 has 15 amino acids. Germline CDR1 reads SNHLY; CDR2 reads FYNNEI. The CDR3 region is CASSEWAGGGNEQFF. The CDR3, as DNA: TGTGCCAGCAGTGAATGGGCGGGGGGCGGAAATGAGCAGTTCTTC.

J is TRBJ2-3 and V is TRBV5-4; D call uncertain. Germline values: CDR1 SGHNT, CDR2 YYREEE (reference sequence). This CDR3 comprises 16 residues. The germline V and J ends were trimmed by 0 bases and 0 bases, with 11 bases remaining between them. Here the CDR3 reads CASSLASRRSTDTQYF. DNA for the CDR3: TGTGCCAGCAGCTTGGCCAGCCGGAGAAGCACAGATACGCAGTATTTT.

About this clone itself: Relative to the germline gene, one junction end is altered; a read error may explain this. J is TRBJ1-1 and V is TRBV5-1, with TRBD1 as a possible D gene (6 bases). Germline assignment: CDR1 SGHRS and CDR2 YFSETQ. The CDR3 length is 14 residues. The CDR3 protein is CASSIVTGNAEAFF. Written as DNA, the CDR3 is TGCGCCAGCAGCATCGTCACAGGGAACGCTGAAGCTTTCTTT.

The V call is TRBV5-6, the J call TRBJ2-5; D gene ambiguous. Germline-derived CDR1 and CDR2 are SGHDT and YYEEEE. This CDR3 has 11 amino acids. V was shortened by 5 bases and J by 5 bases, with 7 bases between the two germline ends. CDR3 DNA: TGTGCCAGCAGGTCCCGTGAGACCCAGTACTTC. This translates into CASRSRETQYF.

This sequence joins TRBV13 and TRBJ2-7; 9 bases agree with TRBD1. The trim removed 4 bases at V and 3 bases at J, leaving 7 bases unmatched. CDR1 and CDR2 from the germline V gene are PRHDT and FYEKMQ (reference sequence). The CDR3 runs 15 residues. The CDR3 sequence: CASSSGTGRGYEQYF. In DNA, the CDR3 is TGTGCCAGCAGCTCCGGGACAGGGAGAGGCTACGAGCAGTACTTC.

This chain connects TRBV5-1 to TRBJ1-1; D gene uncertain. V was trimmed by 0 bases and J by 6 bases, leaving 9 bases between them. The germline gives CDR1 SGHRS, CDR2 YFSETQ. This CDR3 contains 13 residues. This CDR3 reads CASSLGVLAEAFF. CDR3 in DNA: TGCGCCAGCAGCTTGGGGGTTCTAGCTGAAGCTTTCTTT.

The chain joins TRBV5-1 to TRBJ1-2, with TRBD1 matching 7 bases. The CDR3 is made up of 16 amino acids. Germline CDR1 is SGHRS and CDR2 is YFSETQ. V was pared by 5 bases and J by 6 bases, with 16 bases of the junction left unmatched. The CDR3: CASRRSGRGVDHGYTF. CDR3 sequence (DNA): TGCGCCAGCAGGCGGAGCGGCAGGGGGGTAGATCATGGCTACACCTTC.

The genes are TRBV12-3 or TRBV12-4 and TRBJ2-1, with a weak D call TRBD2 (6 bases). The CDR3 runs 13 residues. Trimming took off 1 base at V and 9 bases at J, with 10 bases between the two ends. As DNA, the CDR3 is TGTGCCAGCAGTTTAGTGGGGGGAGGTGAGCAGTTCTTC. Translated: CASSLVGGGEQFF.

This chain uses TRBV6-6 with TRBJ2-7; TRBD2 might be the D (5 bases). The CDR3 totals 16 residues. V lost 0 bases to trimming and J lost 2 bases, with 14 bases between them. CDR1 is MNHNY, CDR2 SVGAGI, per germline (reference sequence). The CDR3 protein is CASSYSSRLKAYEQYF. CDR3 bases: TGTGCCAGCAGTTACTCGTCGCGACTAAAAGCCTACGAGCAGTACTTC.

The V and J genes are TRBV19 and TRBJ1-1; TRBD1 aligns across 12 bases. The CDR3 is made up of 15 amino acids. V was pared by 3 bases and J by 4 bases, with 3 bases of the junction left unmatched. In germline, CDR1 is LNHDA, CDR2 SQIVND (reference sequence). For the CDR3, the DNA is TGTGCCAGTAGTATCTGGGGACAGGGGGCCACTGAAGCTTTCTTT. It is translated as CASSIWGQGATEAFF.